Sequencing of this T cell receptor beta chain was carried out in a study of pediatric ulcerative colitis. This clone has just a few counts. The survey-level immunoSEQ assay was used. Clones were sequenced by immunoSEQ multiplex PCR, and TCRdb holds only the in-frame ones, with some missing. The sample has tens of thousands of clones; approximately 71% are singletons. Looked up from germline, CDR1 is MNHEY and CDR2 is SMNVEV (reference sequence). The CDR3 has 16 amino acids. V lost 2 bases to trimming and J lost 1 base; unmatched junction nucleotides: 5. Rectal tissue came from one to two pinch biopsies taken at colonoscopy.

This chain joins TRBV27 and TRBJ2-1; 7 bases align to TRBD2. The TCR was taken from a boy aged 10-17 years with severe ulcerative colitis. The sample comprised gut tissue. For the CDR3, the DNA is TGTGCCAGCAGTTTAGGGTGGGAGGGATCCTACAATGAGCAGTTCTTC. Translation: CASSLGWEGSYNEQFF.